This TCR beta chain was retrieved from a study of blood T cell repertoires in COVID-19. The wider study: COVID-19 samples, acute and convalescent, were from the United States, Italy and Spain. PBMCs, B-cell-depleted T cells, or T cells provided the cDNA or gDNA that made up the material.

Authors' processing steps: Estimated nucleated cell counts came from reference gene primer amplification. TCRdb's table, derived via immunoSEQ multiplex PCR, lists solely in-frame clones and lacks some. V and J calls and clone size are as listed in that table; D and trimming were resolved from the DNA. The table lists under 450,000 clones, approximately 90% of them singletons. Seattle patients were enrolled during active infection and followed longitudinally. With 2 bases removed from V and 7 bases from J, the gap between germline ends came to 12 bases. Germline V gene sequence: CDR1 LNHDA, CDR2 SQIVND (reference sequence). The CDR3 is made up of 13 amino acids.

This receptor was obtained from a woman aged 45-65 years with COVID-19, enrolled during active disease. The sequenced sample was peripheral blood. The chain uses TRBV19 and TRBJ2-7; TRBD2 might be the D (5 bases). The CDR3: CASSISTRGEQYF. The CDR3, as DNA: TGTGCCAGTAGTATATCGACGAGAGGGGAGCAGTACTTC. The complete variable domain, with remaining parts taken from reference TRBV19 and TRBJ2-7, reads DGGITQSPKYLFRKEGQNVTLSCEQNLNHDAMYWYRQDPGQGLRLIYYSQIVNDFQKGDIAEGYSVSREKKESFPLTVTSAQKNPTAFYLCASSISTRGEQYFGPGTRLTVT.